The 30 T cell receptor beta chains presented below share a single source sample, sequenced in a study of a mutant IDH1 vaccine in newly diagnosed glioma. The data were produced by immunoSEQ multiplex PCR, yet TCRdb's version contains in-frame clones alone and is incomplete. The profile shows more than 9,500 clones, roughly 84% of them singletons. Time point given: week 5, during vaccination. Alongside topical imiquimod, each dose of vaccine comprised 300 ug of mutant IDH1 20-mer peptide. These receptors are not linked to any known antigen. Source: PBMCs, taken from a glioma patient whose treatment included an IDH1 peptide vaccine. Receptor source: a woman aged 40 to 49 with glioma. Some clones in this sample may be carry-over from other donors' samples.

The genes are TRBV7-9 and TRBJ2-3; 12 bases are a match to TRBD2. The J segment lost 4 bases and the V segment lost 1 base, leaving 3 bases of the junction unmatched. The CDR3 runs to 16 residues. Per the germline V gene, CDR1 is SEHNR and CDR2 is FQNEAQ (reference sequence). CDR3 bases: TGTGCCAGCAGCTTAGAGCTAGCGGGGGGGCCAGATACGCAGTATTTT. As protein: CASSLELAGGPDTQYF.

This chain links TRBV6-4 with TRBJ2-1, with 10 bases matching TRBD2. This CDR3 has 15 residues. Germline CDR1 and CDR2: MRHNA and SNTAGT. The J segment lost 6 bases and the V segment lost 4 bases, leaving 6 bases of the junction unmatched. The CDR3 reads CASSALAGEVNEQFF. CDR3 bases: TGTGCCAGCAGTGCGCTAGCGGGAGAGGTCAATGAGCAGTTCTTC.

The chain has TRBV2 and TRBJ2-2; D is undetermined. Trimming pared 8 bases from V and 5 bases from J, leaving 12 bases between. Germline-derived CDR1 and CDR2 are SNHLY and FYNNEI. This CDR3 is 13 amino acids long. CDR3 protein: CASGGLGTGELFF. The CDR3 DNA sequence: TGTGCCAGCGGTGGGCTGGGGACCGGGGAGCTGTTTTTT.

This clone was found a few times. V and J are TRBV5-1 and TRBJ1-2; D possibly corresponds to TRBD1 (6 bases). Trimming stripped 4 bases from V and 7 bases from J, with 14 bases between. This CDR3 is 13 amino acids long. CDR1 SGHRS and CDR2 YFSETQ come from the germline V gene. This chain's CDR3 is CASSPLQGTGYTF. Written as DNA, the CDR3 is TGCGCCAGCAGCCCACTACAGGGAACTGGCTACACCTTC. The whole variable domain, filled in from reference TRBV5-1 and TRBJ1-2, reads KAGVTQTPRYLIKTRGQQVTLSCSPISGHRSVSWYQQTPGQGLQFLFEYFSETQRNKGNFPGRFSGRQFSNSRSEMNVSTLELGDSALYLCASSPLQGTGYTFGSGTRLTVV.

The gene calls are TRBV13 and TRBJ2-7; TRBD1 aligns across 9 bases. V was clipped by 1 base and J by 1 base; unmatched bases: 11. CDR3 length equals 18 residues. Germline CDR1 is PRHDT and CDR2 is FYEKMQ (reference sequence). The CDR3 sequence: CASSLERDRVYGSYEQYF. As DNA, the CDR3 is TGTGCCAGCAGCTTAGAAAGGGACAGGGTCTACGGTTCCTACGAGCAGTACTTC.

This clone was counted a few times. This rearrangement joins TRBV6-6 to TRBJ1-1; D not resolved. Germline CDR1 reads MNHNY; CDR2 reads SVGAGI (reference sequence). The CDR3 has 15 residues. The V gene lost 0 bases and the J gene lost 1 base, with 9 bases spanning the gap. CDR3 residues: CASSYSTMGNTEAFF. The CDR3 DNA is TGTGCCAGCAGTTACTCGACGATGGGGAACACTGAAGCTTTCTTT.

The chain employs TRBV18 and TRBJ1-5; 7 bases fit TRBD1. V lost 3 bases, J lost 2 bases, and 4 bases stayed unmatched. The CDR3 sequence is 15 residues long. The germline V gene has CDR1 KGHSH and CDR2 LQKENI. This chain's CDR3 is CASSPQGGGNQPQHF. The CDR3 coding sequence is TGTGCCAGCTCACCTCAAGGGGGCGGCAATCAGCCCCAGCATTTT.

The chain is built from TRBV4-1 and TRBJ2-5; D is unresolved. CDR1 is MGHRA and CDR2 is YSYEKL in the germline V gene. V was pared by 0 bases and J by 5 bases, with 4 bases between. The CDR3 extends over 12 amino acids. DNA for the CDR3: TGCGCCAGCAGCCAAGAAGGGGAGACCCAGTACTTC. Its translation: CASSQEGETQYF.

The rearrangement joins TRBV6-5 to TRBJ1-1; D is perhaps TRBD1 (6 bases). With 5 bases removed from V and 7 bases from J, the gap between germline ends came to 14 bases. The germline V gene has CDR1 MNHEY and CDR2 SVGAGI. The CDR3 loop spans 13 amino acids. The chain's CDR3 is CASSARDKSEAFF. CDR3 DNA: TGTGCCAGCAGTGCCCGGGACAAAAGTGAAGCTTTCTTT.

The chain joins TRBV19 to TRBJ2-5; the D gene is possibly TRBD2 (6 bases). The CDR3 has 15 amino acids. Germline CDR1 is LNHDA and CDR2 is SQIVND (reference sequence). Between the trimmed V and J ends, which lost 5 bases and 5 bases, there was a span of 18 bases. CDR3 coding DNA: TGTGCCAGTAGTCTGAATACCCGAGGAGGGGAGACCCAGTACTTC. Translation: CASSLNTRGGETQYF. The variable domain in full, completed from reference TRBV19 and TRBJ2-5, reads DGGITQSPKYLFRKEGQNVTLSCEQNLNHDAMYWYRQDPGQGLRLIYYSQIVNDFQKGDIAEGYSVSREKKESFPLTVTSAQKNPTAFYLCASSLNTRGGETQYFGPGTRLLVL.

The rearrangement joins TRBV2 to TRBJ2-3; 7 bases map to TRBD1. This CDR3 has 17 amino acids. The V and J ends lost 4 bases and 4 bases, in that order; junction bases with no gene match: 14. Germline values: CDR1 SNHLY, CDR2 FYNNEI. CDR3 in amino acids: CASSGPLGGAEPDTQYF. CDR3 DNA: TGTGCCAGCAGTGGGCCCCTAGGGGGCGCAGAGCCAGATACGCAGTATTTT.

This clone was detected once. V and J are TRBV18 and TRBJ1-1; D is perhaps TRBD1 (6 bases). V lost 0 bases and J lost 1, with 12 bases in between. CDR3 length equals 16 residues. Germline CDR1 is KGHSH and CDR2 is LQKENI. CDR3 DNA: TGTGCCAGCTCACCACCGAACGGACAGCGGAACACTGAAGCTTTCTTT. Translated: CASSPPNGQRNTEAFF.

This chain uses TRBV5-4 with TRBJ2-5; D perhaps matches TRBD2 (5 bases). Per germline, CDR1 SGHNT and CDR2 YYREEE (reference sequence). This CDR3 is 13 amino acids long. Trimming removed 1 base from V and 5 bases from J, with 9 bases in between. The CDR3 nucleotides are TGTGCCAGCAGCTTGACTAGTCGGGAGACCCAGTACTTC. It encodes CASSLTSRETQYF. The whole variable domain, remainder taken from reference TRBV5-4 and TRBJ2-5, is ETGVTQSPTHLIKTRGQQVTLRCSSQSGHNTVSWYQQALGQGPQFIFQYYREEENGRGNFPPRFSGLQFPNYSSELNVNALELDDSALYLCASSLTSRETQYFGPGTRLLVL.

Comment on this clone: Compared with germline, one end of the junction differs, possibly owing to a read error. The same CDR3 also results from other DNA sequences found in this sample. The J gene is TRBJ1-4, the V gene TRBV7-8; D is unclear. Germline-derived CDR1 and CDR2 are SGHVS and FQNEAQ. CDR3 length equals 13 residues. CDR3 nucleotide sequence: TGTGCCACCAGCTCTTATCCTAATGAAAAACTGTTTTTT. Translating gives CATSSYPNEKLFF.

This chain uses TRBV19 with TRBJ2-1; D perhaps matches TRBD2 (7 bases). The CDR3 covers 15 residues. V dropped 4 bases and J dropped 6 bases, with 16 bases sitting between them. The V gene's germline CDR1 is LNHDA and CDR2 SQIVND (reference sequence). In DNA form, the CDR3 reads TGTGCCAGTAGTACCCTAGCGGTCAGGGGCAATGAGCAGTTCTTC. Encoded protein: CASSTLAVRGNEQFF.

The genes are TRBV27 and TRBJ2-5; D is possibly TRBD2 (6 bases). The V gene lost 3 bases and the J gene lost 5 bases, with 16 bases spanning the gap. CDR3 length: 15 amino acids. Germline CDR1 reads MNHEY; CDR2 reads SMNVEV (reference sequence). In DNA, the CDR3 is TGTGCCAGCAGTTTGGGAGGAGGATCACGGGAGACCCAGTACTTC. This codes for CASSLGGGSRETQYF.

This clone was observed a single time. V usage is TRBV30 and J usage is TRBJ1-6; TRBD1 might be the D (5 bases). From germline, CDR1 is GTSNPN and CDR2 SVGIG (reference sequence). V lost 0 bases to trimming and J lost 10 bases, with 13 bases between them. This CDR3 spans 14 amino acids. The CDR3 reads CAWSVSGGGSPLHF. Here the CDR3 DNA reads TGTGCCTGGAGTGTAAGCGGCGGGGGGTCACCCCTCCACTTT.

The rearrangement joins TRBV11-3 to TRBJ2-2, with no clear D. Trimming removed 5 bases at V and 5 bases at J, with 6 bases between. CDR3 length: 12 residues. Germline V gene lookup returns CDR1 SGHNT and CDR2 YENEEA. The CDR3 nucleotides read TGTGCCAGCAGCCCCTCTACCGGGGAGCTGTTTTTT. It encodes CASSPSTGELFF.

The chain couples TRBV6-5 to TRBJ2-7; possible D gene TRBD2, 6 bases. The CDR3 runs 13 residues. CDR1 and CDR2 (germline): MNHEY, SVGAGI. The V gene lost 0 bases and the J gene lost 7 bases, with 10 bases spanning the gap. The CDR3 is CASSYSPAGEQYF. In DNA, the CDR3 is TGTGCCAGCAGTTACTCCCCAGCGGGTGAGCAGTACTTC.

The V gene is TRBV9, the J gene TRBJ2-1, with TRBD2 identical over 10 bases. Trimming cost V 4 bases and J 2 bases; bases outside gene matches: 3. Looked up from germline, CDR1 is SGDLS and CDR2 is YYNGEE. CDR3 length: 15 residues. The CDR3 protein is CASSPSGSAYNEQFF. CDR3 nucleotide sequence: TGTGCCAGCAGCCCTAGCGGGAGCGCCTACAATGAGCAGTTCTTC.

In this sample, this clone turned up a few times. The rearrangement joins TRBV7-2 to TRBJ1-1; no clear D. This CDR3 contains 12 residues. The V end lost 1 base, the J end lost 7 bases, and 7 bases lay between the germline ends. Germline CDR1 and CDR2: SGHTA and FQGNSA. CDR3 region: CASSLGFGEAFF. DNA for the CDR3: TGTGCCAGCAGCTTAGGTTTTGGTGAAGCTTTCTTT.

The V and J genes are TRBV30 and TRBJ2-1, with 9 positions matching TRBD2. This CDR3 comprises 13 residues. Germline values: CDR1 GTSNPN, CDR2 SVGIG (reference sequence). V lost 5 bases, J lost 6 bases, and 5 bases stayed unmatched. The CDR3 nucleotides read TGTGCCTGGGAGACTAGCGGCGTCAATGAGCAGTTCTTC. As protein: CAWETSGVNEQFF.

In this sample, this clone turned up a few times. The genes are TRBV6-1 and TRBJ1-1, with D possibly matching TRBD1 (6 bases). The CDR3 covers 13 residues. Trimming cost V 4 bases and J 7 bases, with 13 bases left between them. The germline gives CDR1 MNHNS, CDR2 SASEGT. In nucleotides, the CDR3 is TGTGCCAGCAGTGGATACAGGGAGATTGAAGCTTTCTTT. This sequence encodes CASSGYREIEAFF.

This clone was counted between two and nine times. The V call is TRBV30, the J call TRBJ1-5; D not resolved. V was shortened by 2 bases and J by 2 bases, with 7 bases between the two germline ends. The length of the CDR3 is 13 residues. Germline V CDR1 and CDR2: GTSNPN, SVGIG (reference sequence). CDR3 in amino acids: CAWSTTGNQPQHF. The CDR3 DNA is TGTGCCTGGAGTACAACAGGCAATCAGCCCCAGCATTTT.

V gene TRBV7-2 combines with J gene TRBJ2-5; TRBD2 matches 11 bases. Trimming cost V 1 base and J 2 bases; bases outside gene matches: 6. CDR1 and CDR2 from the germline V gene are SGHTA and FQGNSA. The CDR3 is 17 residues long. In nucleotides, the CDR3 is TGTGCCAGCAGCTTAGGGGCTAGCGGGGGGCTGCAAGAGACCCAGTACTTC. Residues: CASSLGASGGLQETQYF.

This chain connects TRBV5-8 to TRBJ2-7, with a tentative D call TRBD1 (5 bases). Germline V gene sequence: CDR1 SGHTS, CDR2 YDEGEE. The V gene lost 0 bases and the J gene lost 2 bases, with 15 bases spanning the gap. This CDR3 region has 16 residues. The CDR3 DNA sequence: TGTGCCAGCAGCTTGGGCTTGGGTAAGGGGACCTACGAGCAGTACTTC. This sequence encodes CASSLGLGKGTYEQYF. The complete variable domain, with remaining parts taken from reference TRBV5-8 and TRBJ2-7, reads EAGVTQSPTHLIKTRGQQATLRCSPISGHTSVYWYQQALGLGLQFLLWYDEGEERNRGNFPPRFSGRQFPNYSSELNVNALELEDSALYLCASSLGLGKGTYEQYFGPGTRLTVT.

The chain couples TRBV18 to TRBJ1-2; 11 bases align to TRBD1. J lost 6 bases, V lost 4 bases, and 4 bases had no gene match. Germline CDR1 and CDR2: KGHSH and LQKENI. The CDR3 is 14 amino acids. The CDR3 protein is CASSRTGQGDGYTF. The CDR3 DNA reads TGTGCCAGCTCACGGACGGGACAGGGGGATGGCTACACCTTC.

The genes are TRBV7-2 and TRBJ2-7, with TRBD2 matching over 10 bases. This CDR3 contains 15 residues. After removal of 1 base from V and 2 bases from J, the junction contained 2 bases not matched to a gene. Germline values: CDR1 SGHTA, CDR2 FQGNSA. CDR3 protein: CASSLGLAGPYEQYF. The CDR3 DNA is TGTGCCAGCAGCTTAGGACTAGCGGGTCCCTACGAGCAGTACTTC.

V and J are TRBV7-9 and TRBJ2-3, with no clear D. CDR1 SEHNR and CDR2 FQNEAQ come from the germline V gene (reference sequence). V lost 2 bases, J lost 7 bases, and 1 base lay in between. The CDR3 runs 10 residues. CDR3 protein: CASSLYTQYF. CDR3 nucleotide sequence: TGTGCCAGCAGCTTATATACGCAGTATTTT.

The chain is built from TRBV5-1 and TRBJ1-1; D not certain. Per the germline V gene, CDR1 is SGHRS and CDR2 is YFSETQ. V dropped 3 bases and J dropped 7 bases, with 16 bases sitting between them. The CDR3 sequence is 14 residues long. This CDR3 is CASSSHGGIGEAFF. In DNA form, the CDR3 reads TGCGCCAGCAGCTCACATGGTGGGATCGGTGAAGCTTTCTTT.